Presented here are 12 T cell receptor beta chains from one specimen sequenced in a study of early T cells in non-severe SARS-CoV-2 infection. TCRdb independently ran MiXCR on the 5' RACE reads; one entry per CDR3 protein. The sample records some 57,000 distinct CDR3 sequences, 10% to 11% being singletons. Specimen: whole blood. These receptors originate from an adult who was a healthcare worker with PCR-confirmed SARS-CoV-2 infection or an uninfected control (not recorded which).

There are many counts of this clonotype. The chain combines TRBV3-1 with TRBJ2-7; 10 nucleotides align to TRBD1. CDR1 is LGHDT, CDR2 YNNKEL, per germline (reference sequence). J lost 4 bases, V lost 5 bases, and 8 bases had no gene match. The CDR3 runs to 15 residues. The chain's CDR3 is CASSGSDRGPYEQYF. The CDR3 DNA follows: TGTGCCAGCAGCGGAAGCGACAGGGGGCCATACGAGCAGTACTTC.

This clonotype has at least ten counts. The gene calls are TRBV7-6 and TRBJ2-3; the match to TRBD2 covers 12 bases. Germline CDR1 reads SGHVS; CDR2 reads FNYEAQ. The CDR3 loop spans 16 amino acids. The junction had 5 bases not matched to a gene; V was cut back by 5 bases and J by 2 bases. The CDR3 sequence: CASSDRLAGATDTQYF. In DNA, the CDR3 is TGTGCCAGCAGCGACCGACTAGCGGGGGCCACAGATACGCAGTATTTT.

This clonotype turned up a few times. The V and J genes are TRBV9 and TRBJ2-3; D assignment may be TRBD1 or TRBD2 (5 bases each). Germline values: CDR1 SGDLS, CDR2 YYNGEE. The CDR3 contains 15 residues. V was trimmed by 3 bases and J by 0 bases, leaving 11 bases between them. The CDR3 here is CASSARDGSTDTQYF. CDR3 coding DNA: TGTGCCAGCAGCGCCCGGGACGGTAGCACAGATACGCAGTATTTT.

This clonotype was recorded a few times. The J gene is TRBJ2-1, the V gene TRBV2; no definite D call. The CDR3 length is 14 residues. The V end lost 1 base, the J end lost 6 bases, and 10 bases lay between the germline ends. In germline, CDR1 is SNHLY, CDR2 FYNNEI. As DNA, the CDR3 is TGTGCCAGCAGTGAAGGTCTCCAGTCCAATGAGCAGTTCTTC. Its protein product is CASSEGLQSNEQFF.

The table lists this clonotype with a few counts. The CDR3 DNA reads TGTGCCAGCAGCCAAGGGGGAGATACGCAGTATTTT. Translation: CASSQGGDTQYF. J is TRBJ2-3 and V is TRBV3-1; D is undetermined. Germline V gene lookup returns CDR1 LGHDT and CDR2 YNNKEL (reference sequence). The CDR3 loop spans 12 amino acids. V shed 1 base and J shed 5 bases, with 4 bases lying between them.

The chain links TRBV10-3 to TRBJ2-7; D is undetermined. Germline V gene sequence: CDR1 ENHRY, CDR2 SYGVKD. CDR3 length: 13 residues. Trimming took off 7 bases at V and 0 bases at J, with 10 bases between the two ends. Here the CDR3 DNA reads TGTGCCATCAATGGTCCCTTCTCCTACGAGCAGTACTTC. Amino acid sequence: CAINGPFSYEQYF.

This clonotype appeared a few times. The rearrangement joins TRBV6-4 to TRBJ2-3, with 10 bases that match TRBD1. Trimming removed 6 bases from V and 3 bases from J; junction bases left unmatched: 6. The germline gives CDR1 MRHNA, CDR2 SNTAGT. This CDR3 comprises 15 residues. The CDR3 region is CASSRQGALTDTQYF. As DNA, the CDR3 is TGTGCCAGCAGCAGACAGGGGGCGCTGACAGATACGCAGTATTTT.

This clonotype was seen repeatedly, ten times or more. The genes are TRBV2 and TRBJ1-4; unclear D gene. Germline CDR1 and CDR2: SNHLY and FYNNEI. V was pared by 7 bases and J by 6 bases, with 18 bases between. This CDR3 contains 15 residues. The CDR3 DNA is TGTGCCAGCAAACAACTAGAAAGGTTTTATGAAAAACTGTTTTTT. Amino acid sequence: CASKQLERFYEKLFF. The variable domain in full, with the rest retrieved from reference TRBV2 and TRBJ1-4, is EPEVTQTPSHQVTQMGQEVILRCVPISNHLYFYWYRQILGQKVEFLVSFYNNEISEKSEIFDDQFSVERPDGSNFTLKIRSTKLEDSAMYFCASKQLERFYEKLFFGSGTQLSVL.

The J gene is TRBJ2-3, the V gene TRBV9; D may be TRBD1 (6 bases). The ends were cut back, 0 bases at V and 6 bases at J, with 17 bases in the middle. Germline loops: CDR1 SGDLS, CDR2 YYNGEE. CDR3 size: 16 residues. CDR3 residues: CASSVAGTKFADTQYF. CDR3 coding DNA: TGTGCCAGCAGCGTAGCCGGGACAAAGTTCGCCGATACGCAGTATTTT. Combining the CDR3 with reference TRBV9 and TRBJ2-3 gives the whole variable domain DSGVTQTPKHLITATGQRVTLRCSPRSGDLSVYWYQQSLDQGLQFLIQYYNGEERAKGNILERFSAQQFPDLHSELNLSSLELGDSALYFCASSVAGTKFADTQYFGPGTRLTVL.

The rearrangement links TRBV6-6 to TRBJ2-3; 12 nucleotides match TRBD1. J was trimmed by 6 bases and V by 7 bases; bases with no gene match: 11. The germline V gene has CDR1 MNHNY and CDR2 SVGAGI (reference sequence). The CDR3 contains 16 residues. The CDR3 sequence is CASISALGQGADTQYF. CDR3 DNA sequence: TGTGCCAGCATCTCCGCCCTGGGACAGGGGGCTGATACGCAGTATTTT.

This clonotype was detected many times. CDR3: CASSNRGRNTGELFF. As DNA, the CDR3 is TGTGCCAGCAGTAACAGGGGAAGAAACACCGGGGAGCTGTTTTTT. The rearrangement uses TRBV12-3 or TRBV12-4 and TRBJ2-2; 7 bases align to TRBD1. Losses at the gene ends were 5 bases for V and 2 bases for J; bases not matched to a gene: 5. This CDR3 has 15 amino acids.

In its sample, this clonotype was seen a few times. This chain joins TRBV2 and TRBJ1-1, with D perhaps TRBD1 (5 bases). Germline V gene data show CDR1 as SNHLY and CDR2 as FYNNEI. V was cut by 6 bases and J by 4 bases, with 18 bases left in between. The CDR3 spans 15 residues. DNA of the CDR3: TGTGCCAGCAGGAAGGGAGGGGCCCGCGGCACTGAAGCTTTCTTT. This gives the protein CASRKGGARGTEAFF. Supplemented by reference TRBV2 and TRBJ1-1, the full variable domain reads EPEVTQTPSHQVTQMGQEVILRCVPISNHLYFYWYRQILGQKVEFLVSFYNNEISEKSEIFDDQFSVERPDGSNFTLKIRSTKLEDSAMYFCASRKGGARGTEAFFGQGTRLTVV.